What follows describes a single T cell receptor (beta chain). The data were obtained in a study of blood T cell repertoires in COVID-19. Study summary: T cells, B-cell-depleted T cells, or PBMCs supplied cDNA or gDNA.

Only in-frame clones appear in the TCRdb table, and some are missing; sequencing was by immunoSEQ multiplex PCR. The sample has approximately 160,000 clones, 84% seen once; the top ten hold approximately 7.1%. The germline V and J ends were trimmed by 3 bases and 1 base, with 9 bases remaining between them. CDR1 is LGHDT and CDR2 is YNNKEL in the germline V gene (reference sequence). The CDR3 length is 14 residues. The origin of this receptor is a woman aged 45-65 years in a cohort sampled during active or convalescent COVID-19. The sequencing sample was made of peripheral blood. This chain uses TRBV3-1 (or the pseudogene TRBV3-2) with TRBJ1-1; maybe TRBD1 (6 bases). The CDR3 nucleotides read TGTGCCAGCAGCCAGTGGGACAAGAACACTGAAGCTTTCTTT. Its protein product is CASSQWDKNTEAFF.